Shown below are 20 T cell receptor beta chains from a single sample sequenced in a study of blood T cell repertoires in COVID-19. Clones were sequenced by immunoSEQ multiplex PCR, and TCRdb holds only the in-frame ones, with some missing. The sample has a few hundred thousand clones; around 87% are singletons. Source material: peripheral blood. Receptor source: a woman aged 45-60 years who had recovered from COVID-19.

The chain joins TRBV2 to TRBJ2-7; 9 bases align to TRBD2. The germline V gene encodes CDR1 SNHLY and CDR2 FYNNEI. J was trimmed by 8 bases and V by 2 bases; bases with no gene match: 4. The CDR3 extends over 13 amino acids. CDR3 DNA: TGTGCCAGCAGTGAAAGGACTAGCGTGAAGCAGTACTTC. Translating gives CASSERTSVKQYF.

The chain couples TRBV28 to TRBJ2-2; D unresolved. The CDR3 spans 15 residues. The germline gives CDR1 MDHEN, CDR2 SYDVKM. The ends were cut back, 1 base at V and 3 bases at J, with 9 bases in the middle. The CDR3 DNA reads TGTGCCAGCAGTTTATCGAGTATAGACACCGGGGAGCTGTTTTTT. It translates to CASSLSSIDTGELFF.

The genes are TRBV24-1 and TRBJ2-2; D not certain. The germline V gene encodes CDR1 KGHDR and CDR2 SFDVKD. The V and J ends lost 9 bases and 2 bases respectively, with 9 bases between them. The CDR3 is 13 residues long. The CDR3 protein is CATEGVNTGELFF. CDR3 coding DNA: TGTGCCACCGAAGGAGTAAACACCGGGGAGCTGTTTTTT.

The genes are TRBV6-5 and TRBJ1-2; D not resolved. The ends were cut back, 7 bases at V and 6 bases at J, with 18 bases in the middle. The germline V gene encodes CDR1 MNHEY and CDR2 SVGAGI. The CDR3 consists of 14 residues. DNA for the CDR3: TGTGCCAGCATCAGACTTAACCTCGGGGATGGCTACACCTTC. It is translated as CASIRLNLGDGYTF.

The chain has TRBV5-4 and TRBJ2-3; D might be TRBD1 (5 bases). There are 13 residues in the CDR3. Germline V gene lookup returns CDR1 SGHNT and CDR2 YYREEE (reference sequence). The germline V and J ends were trimmed by 3 bases and 3 bases, with 8 bases remaining between them. The DNA of the CDR3 is TGTGCCAGCAGCTACAAGGGGACAGATACGCAGTATTTT. This encodes CASSYKGTDTQYF.

The chain couples TRBV28 to TRBJ2-7; D may be TRBD1 (7 bases). Germline CDR1 and CDR2: MDHEN and SYDVKM. The V gene lost 10 bases and the J gene lost 3 bases, with 16 bases spanning the gap. The CDR3 consists of 13 residues. CDR3 sequence reads: CATIQGGRYEQYF. CDR3 in DNA: TGTGCCACTATTCAGGGGGGACGCTACGAGCAGTACTTC.

The chain has TRBV3-1 (or the pseudogene TRBV3-2) and TRBJ2-7, with D possibly TRBD1 on 5 matching bases. Germline values: CDR1 LGHDT, CDR2 YNNKEL (reference sequence). The CDR3 consists of 16 residues. V gave up 0 bases and J gave up 7 bases, with 19 bases separating them. The DNA for the CDR3 is TGTGCCAGCAGCCAAGATCCAACAGGCCTTGTGAGGGAGCAGTACTTC. This translates into CASSQDPTGLVREQYF.

The rearrangement links TRBV6-5 to TRBJ1-2; 8 bases are shared with TRBD1. Germline lookup yields CDR1 MNHEY and CDR2 SVGAGI. There are 15 residues in the CDR3. With 4 bases clipped from V and 4 bases from J, the junction kept 8 bases outside the gene matches. The CDR3: CASSSAGGASYGYTF. CDR3 coding DNA: TGTGCCAGCAGTTCTGCAGGGGGCGCGAGCTATGGCTACACCTTC.

The chain combines TRBV2 with TRBJ2-3; 9 nucleotides match TRBD1. With 8 bases clipped from V and 8 bases from J, the junction kept 11 bases outside the gene matches. CDR1 is SNHLY and CDR2 is FYNNEI in the germline V gene. This CDR3 spans 14 amino acids. In DNA form, the CDR3 reads TGTGCCAGCTTCCATGGACAGGGGTTTAGTACGCAGTATTTT. Translation: CASFHGQGFSTQYF.

The gene calls are TRBV28 and TRBJ1-2; D gene unclear. Germline CDR1 MDHEN, CDR2 SYDVKM. The CDR3 is 12 amino acids. V lost 2 bases and J lost 10, with 11 bases in between. The CDR3 DNA follows: TGTGCCAGCAGTTTAAGTTCCAGTGTCTACACCTTC. This codes for CASSLSSSVYTF.

The chain links TRBV6-4 to TRBJ2-3; 8 bases fit TRBD2. This CDR3 has 14 amino acids. V lost 4 bases, J lost 5 bases, and 5 bases stayed unmatched. Germline V CDR1 and CDR2: MRHNA, SNTAGT. The CDR3 bases are TGTGCCAGCAGTGCGGGGGGGCCCGGAGATACGCAGTATTTT. Residues: CASSAGGPGDTQYF.

As regards this clone: At one end the junction does not follow the germline gene, possibly because of a read error. The chain recombines TRBV2 with TRBJ2-2, with a possible D match to TRBD2 (6 bases). This CDR3 contains 14 residues. CDR1 is SNHLY and CDR2 is FYNNEI in the germline V gene. CDR3 sequence (DNA): TGTGCCAGCCGGGGGACGATGGAACACCGGGGAGCTGTTTTT. It encodes CASRGTMEHRGAVF.

The chain combines TRBV6-2 or TRBV6-3 with TRBJ1-1; D remains unclear. Trimming took 4 bases from V and 3 from J, leaving 9 bases between them. Germline V gene sequence: CDR1 MNHEY, CDR2 SVGEGT. The CDR3 totals 13 residues. The CDR3 loop reads CASSLVAHTEAFF. Here the CDR3 DNA reads TGTGCCAGCAGTTTAGTCGCACACACTGAAGCTTTCTTT.

This clone was observed a single time. The chain carries TRBV18 and TRBJ2-6; TRBD1 is a possible D gene (6 bases). Trimming removed 3 bases from V and 1 base from J, with 10 bases in between. CDR1 KGHSH and CDR2 LQKENI come from the germline V gene. The CDR3 runs to 16 residues. CDR3 loop: CASSPGQASGANVLTF. The CDR3 DNA reads TGTGCCAGCTCACCGGGACAAGCATCTGGGGCCAACGTCCTGACTTTC.

The rearrangement links TRBV7-2 to TRBJ1-1, with D perhaps matching TRBD1 (5 bases). CDR3 length: 13 residues. V dropped 5 bases and J dropped 9 bases, with 16 bases sitting between them. Per the germline V gene, CDR1 is SGHTA and CDR2 is FQGNSA. CDR3 in amino acids: CASSPGAGFKAFF. Here the CDR3 DNA reads TGTGCCAGCAGCCCTGGGGCAGGATTTAAAGCTTTCTTT.

This chain connects TRBV2 to TRBJ2-1; 8 bases line up with TRBD1. The germline CDR1 and CDR2 sequences are SNHLY and FYNNEI. The CDR3 sequence is 15 residues long. Germline trimming cut 4 bases from V and 2 bases from J; bases unmatched to any gene: 4. CDR3 in amino acids: CASSGGQGPYNEQFF. The CDR3 DNA follows: TGTGCCAGCAGTGGAGGACAGGGACCCTACAATGAGCAGTTCTTC.

The V gene is TRBV5-4, the J gene TRBJ2-2; D is possibly TRBD1 (6 bases). CDR3 size: 15 residues. Trimming left V 4 bases short and J 0 bases short, with 10 bases between. Germline V lookup: CDR1 SGHNT, CDR2 YYREEE (reference sequence). CDR3 loop: CASSAGTSNTGELFF. The CDR3 DNA sequence: TGTGCCAGCAGCGCCGGGACATCGAACACCGGGGAGCTGTTTTTT.

This chain joins TRBV3-1 (or the pseudogene TRBV3-2) and TRBJ1-2; D might be TRBD1 (6 bases). Looked up from germline, CDR1 is LGHDT and CDR2 is YNNKEL (reference sequence). This CDR3 has 14 amino acids. Trimming left V 3 bases short and J 8 bases short, with 16 bases between. The chain's CDR3 is CASSHNRATWGYTF. In DNA form, the CDR3 reads TGTGCCAGCAGCCATAACAGGGCCACCTGGGGCTACACCTTC.

This chain joins TRBV27 and TRBJ1-4; D is unresolved. CDR1 and CDR2 (germline): MNHEY, SMNVEV (reference sequence). With 4 bases removed from V and 4 bases from J, the gap between germline ends came to 10 bases. The CDR3 sequence is 14 residues long. The CDR3 sequence is CASSSLGLNEKLFF. CDR3 in DNA: TGTGCCAGCAGTTCCCTCGGACTTAATGAAAAACTGTTTTTT.

This chain uses TRBV28 with TRBJ2-5; tentative D call: TRBD1 (5 bases). Germline V gene data show CDR1 as MDHEN and CDR2 as SYDVKM. The length of the CDR3 is 14 residues. The germline V and J ends were trimmed by 6 bases and 2 bases, with 13 bases remaining between them. Here the CDR3 DNA reads TGTGCCAGCAGGTCAGGACACACACAAGAGACCCAGTACTTC. It translates to CASRSGHTQETQYF.